The source of this TCR beta chain is a study of CD8 T cells in Susac syndrome (dated by TCRdb to the late 2010s). Background for the entire study: The study used repertoire sequencing to test whether antigen drove CD8+ T cell activation and differentiation in Susac syndrome. Paper-wide results and their limitations: The TCR sequencing and HLA analysis was acknowledged to have included a relatively small number of individuals.

V lost 6 bases and J lost 6 bases, and the count of bases not matched to a germline gene is 5. The CDR3 numbers 14 residues from cysteine through phenylalanine. Just the 42-base CDR3 DNA is kept, in frame starting at base 1. Peripheral blood CD8+ and CD4+ T cells from healthy donors, Susac syndrome patients and multiple sclerosis patients were profiled by high-throughput TCR beta sequencing. Healthy donors were age- and sex-matched controls. Bulk CD8+ and CD4+ T cells were purified by magnetic negative isolation, while CD8+ TEMRA cells were enriched using FACS. Blood was collected in EDTA tubes and processed within 24 hours, with PBMCs isolated through density gradient centrifugation. PBMCs intended for TCR sequencing were cryopreserved in liquid nitrogen and thawed later in a water bath at 37 degrees C. Purity of sorted or isolated CD4+, CD8+ and CD8+ TEMRA cells was at least 90%. RNA was extracted using the RNeasy kit, and roughly 0.5 to 1 ug of the RNA was reverse transcribed with random hexamers. The immunoSEQ multiplex PCR assay, which covers 54 Vbeta and 13 Jbeta segments, was used to amplify TCR beta CDR3 regions. PCR amplification bias was corrected using a synthetic template baseline for primer optimization and computational correction. In the paper's pipeline: Only productive sequences were kept, with reads annotated to V, D and J genes according to IMGT and analyzed in immunoSEQ Analyzer. To calculate clonality, Shannon entropy was normalized by log2 of the number of productive unique sequences and then subtracted from one. For each patient and control, public and private clones were evaluated among the 100 most prevalent clones. Susac-specific clones were defined as absent from healthy and MS cohorts, 850 to 1,300 published viral clones and other ImmuneACCESS disease sequences. Clones were called with MiXCR by TCRdb after fastp trimmed the public reads at Q25, and only in-frame beta chains were retained. A single entry per CDR3 protein holds the most common genes and DNA from its merged rows. None of the V and J calls come from the authors' own analysis; TCRdb made them. The sample table holds about 130,000 distinct CDR3 sequences, of which about 96% were seen once. The top ten constitute roughly 0.12% of the sample.

Points on this clonotype: What antigen it recognizes has not been identified. No base quality information exists; no much larger clone differs at one position.

The sequenced sample consisted of CD4+ T cells from PBMCs. The TCR originated in a human donor in good health. Recombination connected TRBV12-3 or TRBV12-4 to TRBJ2-1, and TRBD2 matches 10 of the central bases. The DNA sequence is as follows: TGTGCCAGCAGACTAGCGGGGTTAATCAATGAGCAGTTCTTC. Its protein is CASRLAGLINEQFF.